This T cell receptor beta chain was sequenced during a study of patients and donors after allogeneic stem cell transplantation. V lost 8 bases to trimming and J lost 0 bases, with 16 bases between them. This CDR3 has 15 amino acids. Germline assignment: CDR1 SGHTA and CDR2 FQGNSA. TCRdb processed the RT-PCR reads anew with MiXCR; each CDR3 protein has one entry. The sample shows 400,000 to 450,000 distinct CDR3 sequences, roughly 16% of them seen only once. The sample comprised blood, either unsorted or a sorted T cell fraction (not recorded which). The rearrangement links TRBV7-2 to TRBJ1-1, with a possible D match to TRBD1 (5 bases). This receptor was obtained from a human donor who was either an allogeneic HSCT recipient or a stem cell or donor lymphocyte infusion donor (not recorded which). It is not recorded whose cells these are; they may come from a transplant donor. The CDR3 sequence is CASLSQGQLNTEAFF. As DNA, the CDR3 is TGTGCCAGCCTCTCCCAGGGCCAACTGAACACTGAAGCTTTCTTT.